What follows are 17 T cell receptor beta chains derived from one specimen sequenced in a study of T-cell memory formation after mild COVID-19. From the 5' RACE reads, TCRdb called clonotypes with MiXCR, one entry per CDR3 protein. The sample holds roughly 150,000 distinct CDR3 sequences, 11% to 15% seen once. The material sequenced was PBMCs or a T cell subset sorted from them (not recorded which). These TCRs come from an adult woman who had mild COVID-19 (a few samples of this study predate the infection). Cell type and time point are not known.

CDR3: CASSQDEQEGTYNEQFF. The CDR3 DNA reads TGTGCCAGCAGCCAAGATGAACAAGAAGGCACCTACAATGAGCAGTTCTTC. This rearrangement joins TRBV4-2 to TRBJ2-1; D gene uncertain. From germline, CDR1 is LGHNA and CDR2 YNFKEQ. V gave up 0 bases and J gave up 2 bases, with 14 bases separating them. The CDR3 covers 17 residues.

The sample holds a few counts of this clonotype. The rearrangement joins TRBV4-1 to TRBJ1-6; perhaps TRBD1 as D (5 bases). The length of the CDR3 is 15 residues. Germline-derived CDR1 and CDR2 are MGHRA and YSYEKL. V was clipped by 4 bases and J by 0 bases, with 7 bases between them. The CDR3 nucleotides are TGCGCCAGCAGCCCGGGGGTCTCCTATAATTCACCCCTCCACTTT. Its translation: CASSPGVSYNSPLHF.

This chain's CDR3 is CSVEEGSNQPQHF. CDR3 nucleotides: TGCAGCGTTGAAGAGGGGAGCAATCAGCCCCAGCATTTT. The chain has TRBV29-1 and TRBJ1-5; D remains ambiguous. Trimming pared 0 bases from V and 1 base from J, leaving 4 bases between. From germline, CDR1 is SQVTM and CDR2 ANQGSEA. This CDR3 comprises 13 residues.

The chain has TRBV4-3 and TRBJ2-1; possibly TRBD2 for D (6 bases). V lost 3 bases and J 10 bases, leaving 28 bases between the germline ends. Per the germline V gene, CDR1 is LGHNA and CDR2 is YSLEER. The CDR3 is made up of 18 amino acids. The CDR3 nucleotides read TGCGCCAGCAGCCAGGGGATCCTAGGGCGGGACGTGCAATGGGAGCAGTTCTTC. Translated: CASSQGILGRDVQWEQFF.

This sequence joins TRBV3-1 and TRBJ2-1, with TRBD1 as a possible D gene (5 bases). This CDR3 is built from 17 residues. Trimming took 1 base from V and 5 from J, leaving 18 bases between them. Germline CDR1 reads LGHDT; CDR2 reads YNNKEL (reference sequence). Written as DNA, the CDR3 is TGTGCCAGCAGCCAAGGCCCAGGGCATAGAACGGACAATGAGCAGTTCTTC. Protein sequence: CASSQGPGHRTDNEQFF.

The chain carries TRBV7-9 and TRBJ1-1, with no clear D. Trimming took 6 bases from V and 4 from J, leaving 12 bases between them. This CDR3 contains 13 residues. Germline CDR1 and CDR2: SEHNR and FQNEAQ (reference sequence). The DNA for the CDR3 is TGTGCCAGCAGTGCCGGGTCCCCCACTGAAGCTTTCTTT. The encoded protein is CASSAGSPTEAFF.

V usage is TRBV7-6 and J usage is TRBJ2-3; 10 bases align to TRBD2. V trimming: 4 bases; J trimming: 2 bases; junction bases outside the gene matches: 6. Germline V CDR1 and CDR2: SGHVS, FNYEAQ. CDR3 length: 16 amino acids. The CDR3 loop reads CASSSAGGQTTDTQYF. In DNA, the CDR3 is TGTGCCAGCAGCTCAGCGGGGGGGCAGACCACAGATACGCAGTATTTT.

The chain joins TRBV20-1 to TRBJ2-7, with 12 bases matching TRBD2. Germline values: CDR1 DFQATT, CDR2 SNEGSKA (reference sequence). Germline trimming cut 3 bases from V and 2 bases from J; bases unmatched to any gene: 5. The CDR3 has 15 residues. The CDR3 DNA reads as TGCAGTGCTAGGGCTTGGACTAGCGGGACCTACGAGCAGTACTTC. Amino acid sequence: CSARAWTSGTYEQYF.

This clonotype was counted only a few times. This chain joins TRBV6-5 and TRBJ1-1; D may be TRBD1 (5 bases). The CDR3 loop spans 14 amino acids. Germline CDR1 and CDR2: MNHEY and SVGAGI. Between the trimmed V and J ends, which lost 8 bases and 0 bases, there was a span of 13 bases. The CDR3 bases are TGTGCCAGCGAGGTTGGGGGGATGAACACTGAAGCTTTCTTT. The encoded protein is CASEVGGMNTEAFF.

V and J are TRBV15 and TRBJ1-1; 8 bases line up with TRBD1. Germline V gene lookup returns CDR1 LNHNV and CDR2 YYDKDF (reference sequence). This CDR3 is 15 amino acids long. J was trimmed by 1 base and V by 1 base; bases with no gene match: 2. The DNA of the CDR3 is TGTGCCACCAGCAGAGCAGACAGGGGGAACACTGAAGCTTTCTTT. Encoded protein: CATSRADRGNTEAFF.

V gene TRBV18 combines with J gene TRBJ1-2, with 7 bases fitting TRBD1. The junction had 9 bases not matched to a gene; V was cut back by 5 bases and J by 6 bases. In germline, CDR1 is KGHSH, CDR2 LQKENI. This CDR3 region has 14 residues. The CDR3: CASSMDRWMDGYTF. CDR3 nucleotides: TGTGCCAGCTCAATGGACAGGTGGATGGATGGCTACACCTTC.

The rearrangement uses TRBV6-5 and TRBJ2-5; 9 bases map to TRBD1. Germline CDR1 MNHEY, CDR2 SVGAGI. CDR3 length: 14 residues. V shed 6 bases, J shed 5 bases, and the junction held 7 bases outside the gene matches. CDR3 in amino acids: CASSLGQGKETQYF. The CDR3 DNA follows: TGTGCCAGCAGCTTGGGACAGGGAAAGGAGACCCAGTACTTC.

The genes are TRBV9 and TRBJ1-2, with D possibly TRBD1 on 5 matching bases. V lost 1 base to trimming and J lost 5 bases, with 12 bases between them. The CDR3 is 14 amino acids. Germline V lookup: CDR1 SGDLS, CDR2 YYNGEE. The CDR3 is CASSVSGVDYGYTF. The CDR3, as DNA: TGTGCCAGCAGCGTATCGGGGGTGGATTATGGCTACACCTTC.

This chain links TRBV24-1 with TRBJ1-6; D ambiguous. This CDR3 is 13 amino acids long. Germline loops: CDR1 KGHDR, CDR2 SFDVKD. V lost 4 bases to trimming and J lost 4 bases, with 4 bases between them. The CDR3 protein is CATSEAYNSPLHF. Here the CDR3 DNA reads TGTGCCACCAGTGAAGCTTATAATTCACCCCTCCACTTT.

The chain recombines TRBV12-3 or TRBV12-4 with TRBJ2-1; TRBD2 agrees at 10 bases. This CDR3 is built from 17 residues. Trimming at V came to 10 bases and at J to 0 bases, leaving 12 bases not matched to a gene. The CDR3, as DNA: TGTGCCACCCTTAACCCCTCTAGCGGGGGCTCCTACAATGAGCAGTTCTTC. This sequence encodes CATLNPSSGGSYNEQFF.

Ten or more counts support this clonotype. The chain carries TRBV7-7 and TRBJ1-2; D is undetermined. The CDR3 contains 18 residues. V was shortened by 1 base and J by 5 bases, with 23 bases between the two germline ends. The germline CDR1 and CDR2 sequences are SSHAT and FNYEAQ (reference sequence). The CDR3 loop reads CASSLVGLPGLLKYGYTF. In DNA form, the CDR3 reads TGTGCCAGCAGCTTAGTAGGATTACCGGGCCTCCTTAAGTATGGCTACACCTTC.

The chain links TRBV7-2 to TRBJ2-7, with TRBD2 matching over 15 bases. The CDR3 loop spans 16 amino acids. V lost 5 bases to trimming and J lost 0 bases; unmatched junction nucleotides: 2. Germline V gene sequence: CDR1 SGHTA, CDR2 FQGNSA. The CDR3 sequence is CASSKGLAGGSYEQYF. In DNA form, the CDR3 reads TGTGCCAGCAGCAAGGGACTAGCGGGGGGCTCCTACGAGCAGTACTTC.